A single sample gave rise to the 8 T cell receptor beta chains below, sequenced in a study of OX40 agonist ivuxolimab in advanced cancers. TCRdb keeps only in-frame clones here, not all; method: immunoSEQ multiplex PCR. This table has tens of thousands of clones, 70% to 90% appearing once. The sample consisted of CD4+ or CD8+ T cells sorted from blood, taken in a trial of the OX40 agonist ivuxolimab. The receptors here all came from an adult with an advanced solid tumor such as melanoma, head and neck, liver or kidney cancer.

The gene calls are TRBV7-9 and TRBJ1-6; D remains unclear. Germline CDR1 is SEHNR and CDR2 is FQNEAQ (reference sequence). Trimming took off 1 base at V and 9 bases at J, with 13 bases between the two ends. This CDR3 region has 15 residues. CDR3: CASSLGASAGSPLHF. The CDR3 nucleotides are TGTGCCAGCAGCTTAGGTGCTTCAGCGGGTTCACCCCTCCACTTT. Looking up the rest from reference TRBV7-9 and TRBJ1-6 gives the full variable domain: DTGVSQNPRHKITKRGQNVTFRCDPISEHNRLYWYRQTLGQGPEFLTYFQNEAQLEKSRLLSDRFSAERPKGSFSTLEIQRTEQGDSAMYLCASSLGASAGSPLHFGNGTRLTVT.

V usage is TRBV4-3 and J usage is TRBJ1-5, with D uncertain. V was trimmed by 2 bases and J by 9 bases, leaving 11 bases between them. The CDR3 contains 13 residues. The germline V gene has CDR1 LGHNA and CDR2 YSLEER. This CDR3 reads CASSQRGSGPQHF. For the CDR3, the DNA is TGCGCCAGCAGCCAAAGAGGGTCTGGGCCCCAGCATTTT.

J is TRBJ1-5 and V is TRBV5-1, with a tentative D call TRBD1 (5 bases). The V end lost 6 bases, the J end lost 7 bases, and 17 bases lay between the germline ends. The CDR3 totals 14 residues. CDR1 SGHRS and CDR2 YFSETQ come from the germline V gene. The CDR3 loop is CASTLGAGDQPQHF. As DNA, the CDR3 is TGCGCCAGCACCCTTGGCGCCGGGGACCAGCCCCAGCATTTT.

The chain couples TRBV6-4 to TRBJ1-5; D unclear. V lost 4 bases, J lost 4 bases, and 14 bases lay in between. CDR3 size: 15 residues. Germline V gives CDR1 MRHNA, CDR2 SNTAGT. The CDR3 here is CASSVDSAINQPQHF. CDR3 coding DNA: TGTGCCAGCAGTGTTGATTCAGCTATTAATCAGCCCCAGCATTTT.

This clone was detected a few times. The rearrangement links TRBV6-6 to TRBJ1-2; D is unresolved. Trimming shortened V by 0 bases and J by 2 bases, and 7 bases separated the two germline ends. The CDR3 has 14 amino acids. CDR1 MNHNY and CDR2 SVGAGI come from the germline V gene (reference sequence). CDR3 in amino acids: CASSYSNVNYGYTF. For the CDR3, the DNA is TGTGCCAGCAGTTACTCGAATGTAAACTATGGCTACACCTTC.

This chain links TRBV18 with TRBJ2-1, with 11 bases lining up with TRBD2. The CDR3 loop spans 16 amino acids. The V gene end was trimmed by 0 bases and the J gene end by 9 bases; junction bases not matched to a gene: 7. Germline assignment: CDR1 KGHSH and CDR2 LQKENI. CDR3 sequence (DNA): TGTGCCAGCTCACCACCGGTACTAGCGGGAGCGTTTGAGCAGTTCTTC. The encoded protein is CASSPPVLAGAFEQFF.

This chain connects TRBV5-1 to TRBJ1-6; D gene uncertain. Germline values: CDR1 SGHRS, CDR2 YFSETQ. This CDR3 contains 15 residues. The V end lost 0 bases, the J end lost 3 bases, and 7 bases lay between the germline ends. The CDR3 DNA follows: TGCGCCAGCAGCTTGGAGGCAGTCTATAATTCACCCCTCCACTTT. Amino acid sequence: CASSLEAVYNSPLHF.

In this sample, this clone turned up once. The chain combines TRBV7-3 with TRBJ2-3, with D hard to call. The CDR3 spans 13 residues. V was pared by 4 bases and J by 4 bases, with 9 bases between. Looked up from germline, CDR1 is SGHTA and CDR2 is FQGTGA. In DNA, the CDR3 is TGTGCCAGCAGCTCCCCTACCGCAGATACGCAGTATTTT. Amino acid sequence: CASSSPTADTQYF.